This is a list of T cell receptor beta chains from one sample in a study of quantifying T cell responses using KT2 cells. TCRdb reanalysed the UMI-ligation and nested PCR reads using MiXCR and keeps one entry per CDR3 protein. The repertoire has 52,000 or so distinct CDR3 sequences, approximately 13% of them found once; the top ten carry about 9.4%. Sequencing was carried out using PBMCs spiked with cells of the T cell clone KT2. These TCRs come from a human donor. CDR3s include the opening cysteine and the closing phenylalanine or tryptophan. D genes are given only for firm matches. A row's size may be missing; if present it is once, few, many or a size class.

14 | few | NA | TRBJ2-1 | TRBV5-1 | CASSFEASINEQFF | TGCGCCAGCAGCTTTGAGGCTAGTATCAATGAGCAGTTCTTC
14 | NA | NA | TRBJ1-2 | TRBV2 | CASSEAGPSYGYTF | TGTGCCAGCAGTGAAGCGGGACCGTCCTATGGCTACACCTTC
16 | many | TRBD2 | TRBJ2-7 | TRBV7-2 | CASSPRTSGIAGEQYF | TGTGCCAGCAGCCCCAGGACTAGCGGGATTGCTGGCGAGCAGTACTTC
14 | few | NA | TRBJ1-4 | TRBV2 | CASSLRDPPEKLFF | TGTGCCAGCAGTCTCCGGGACCCCCCGGAAAAACTGTTTTTT
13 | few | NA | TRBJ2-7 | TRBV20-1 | CSARGSATYEQYF | TGCAGTGCTAGAGGGTCGGCTACGTACGAGCAGTACTTC
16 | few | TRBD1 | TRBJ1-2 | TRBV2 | CASSPQGDSILNGYTF | TGTGCCAGCAGTCCCCAGGGGGACAGTATACTTAATGGCTACACCTTC
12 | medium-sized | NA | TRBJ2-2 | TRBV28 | CASSTETGELFF | TGTGCCAGCAGTACCGAAACCGGGGAGCTGTTTTTT
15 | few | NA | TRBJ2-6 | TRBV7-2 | CASSRQESGANVLTF | TGTGCCAGCAGCCGTCAGGAATCTGGGGCCAACGTCCTGACTTTC
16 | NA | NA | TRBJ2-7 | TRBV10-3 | CAISAADSFSTYEQYF | TGTGCCATCAGTGCGGCGGACAGTTTTTCAACCTACGAGCAGTACTTC
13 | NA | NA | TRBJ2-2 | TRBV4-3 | CASSDLRTGELFF | TGCGCCAGCAGCGACCTGAGGACCGGGGAGCTGTTTTTT
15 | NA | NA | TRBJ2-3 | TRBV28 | CASSLLGAFTDTQYF | TGTGCCAGCAGTTTATTAGGGGCATTCACAGATACGCAGTATTTT
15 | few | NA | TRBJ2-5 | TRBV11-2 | CASSLRTVYQETQYF | TGTGCCAGCAGCTTAAGGACAGTGTACCAAGAGACCCAGTACTTC
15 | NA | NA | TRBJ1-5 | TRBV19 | CASSTAQGTRQPQHF | TGTGCCAGTAGTACCGCACAGGGAACGAGGCAGCCCCAGCATTTT
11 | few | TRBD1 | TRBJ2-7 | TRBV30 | CAWSGQGEQYF | TGTGCCTGGAGTGGACAGGGCGAGCAGTACTTC